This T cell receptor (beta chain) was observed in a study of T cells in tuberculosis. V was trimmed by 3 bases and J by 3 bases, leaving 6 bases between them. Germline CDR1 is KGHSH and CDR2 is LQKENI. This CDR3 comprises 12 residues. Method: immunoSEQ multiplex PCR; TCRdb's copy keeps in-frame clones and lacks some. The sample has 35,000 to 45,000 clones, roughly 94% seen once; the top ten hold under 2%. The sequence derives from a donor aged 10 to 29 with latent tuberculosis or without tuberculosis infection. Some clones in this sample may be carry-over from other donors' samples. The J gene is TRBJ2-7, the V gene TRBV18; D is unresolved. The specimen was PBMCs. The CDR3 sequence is CASSPGGYEQYF. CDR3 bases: TGTGCCAGCTCACCCGGCGGCTACGAGCAGTACTTC.